This T cell receptor beta chain was obtained from a study of CD8+ T cells in alopecia areata. About this clone itself: As yet, its antigen is unknown.

Treatment given: oral pan-JAK inhibitor, 5-10 mg twice daily. Those with alopecia areata gave lesional scalp punch biopsies and peripheral blood. Study-level results: Normal scalp had lower clonality than lesional scalp, with alopecia totalis/universalis lesions showing this most strongly. Researchers reported that TCR sharing among patients proved less clear than in mice, possibly HLA-linked. For patients receiving tofacitinib, scalp clonality and expanded CD8+ clones among the top 100 significantly decreased.

Once RNA had been extracted, it was reverse transcribed into cDNA to act as the sequencing template. Sequencing used immunoSEQ multiplex PCR; TCRdb keeps in-frame clones, though not all of them. The repertoire has about 210,000 clones, 43% of them found once; the top ten carry around 2.5%. Germline V gene sequence: CDR1 SNHLY, CDR2 FYNNEI. This CDR3 contains 13 residues. The ends lost 11 bases at V and 5 bases at J; junction bases unmatched: 11. This sequence originates from a human donor with alopecia areata. This sample comprised CD4+ T cells sorted from blood, obtained at approximately week 36, from a patient treated with tofacitinib. The chain employs TRBV2 and TRBJ1-1; 7 bases align to TRBD1. The CDR3 DNA is TGTGCCGAAGGGACTACAGGGGAAACTGAAGCTTTCTTT. Amino acid sequence: CAEGTTGETEAFF.